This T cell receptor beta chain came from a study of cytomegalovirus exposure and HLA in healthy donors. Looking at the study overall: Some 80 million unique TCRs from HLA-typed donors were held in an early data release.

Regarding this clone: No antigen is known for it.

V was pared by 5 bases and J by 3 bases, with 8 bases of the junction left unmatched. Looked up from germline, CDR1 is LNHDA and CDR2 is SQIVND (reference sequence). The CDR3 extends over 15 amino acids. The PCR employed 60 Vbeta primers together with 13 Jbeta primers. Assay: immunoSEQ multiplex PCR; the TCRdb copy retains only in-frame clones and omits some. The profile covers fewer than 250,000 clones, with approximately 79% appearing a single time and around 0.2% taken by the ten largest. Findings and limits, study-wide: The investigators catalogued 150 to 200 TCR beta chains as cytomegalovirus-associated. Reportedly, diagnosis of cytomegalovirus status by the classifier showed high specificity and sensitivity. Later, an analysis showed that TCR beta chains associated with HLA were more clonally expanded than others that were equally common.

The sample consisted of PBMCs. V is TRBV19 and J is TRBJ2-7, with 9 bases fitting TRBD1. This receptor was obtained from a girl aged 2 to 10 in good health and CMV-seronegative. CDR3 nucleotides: TGTGCCAGTAGTTCCGGGACAGGGAACTTCTACGAGCAGTACTTC. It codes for CASSSGTGNFYEQYF.